The 24 T cell receptor beta chains listed next were all sequenced from one sample in a study of CD4 T cell repertoires in COVID-19. Generated by immunoSEQ multiplex PCR, the TCRdb table keeps only in-frame clones and is missing some. This repertoire shows 70,000 to 95,000 clones, around four fifths found once; its top ten account for 0.45% to 0.7%. This specimen was CD4+ T cells from peripheral blood, taken after recovery from COVID-19. These receptors were obtained from a human donor who had COVID-19.

The chain carries TRBV2 and TRBJ2-2, with 13 bases lining up with TRBD2. The CDR3 is 16 amino acids. V lost 5 bases, J lost 3 bases, and 3 bases stayed unmatched. CDR1 and CDR2 (germline): SNHLY, FYNNEI. The CDR3 nucleotides are TGTGCCAGCAGTTCGACTAGCGGGGGGTACACCGGGGAGCTGTTTTTT. As protein: CASSSTSGGYTGELFF. The full variable domain, its missing parts supplied by reference TRBV2 and TRBJ2-2, is EPEVTQTPSHQVTQMGQEVILRCVPISNHLYFYWYRQILGQKVEFLVSFYNNEISEKSEIFDDQFSVERPDGSNFTLKIRSTKLEDSAMYFCASSSTSGGYTGELFFGEGSRLTVL.

The J gene is TRBJ2-5, the V gene TRBV10-3; D remains ambiguous. Germline loops: CDR1 ENHRY, CDR2 SYGVKD. V was shortened by 3 bases and J by 5 bases, with 7 bases between the two germline ends. The CDR3 has 12 amino acids. The CDR3 sequence: CAISDVGETQYF. Here the CDR3 DNA reads TGTGCCATCAGTGATGTGGGGGAGACCCAGTACTTC.

The chain recombines TRBV7-2 with TRBJ2-3, with 8 bases identical to TRBD1. This CDR3 contains 14 residues. With 7 bases clipped from V and 0 bases from J, the junction kept 3 bases outside the gene matches. Germline V lookup: CDR1 SGHTA, CDR2 FQGNSA. CDR3 sequence reads: CASTQGASTDTQYF. The CDR3 DNA is TGTGCCAGCACCCAGGGGGCTAGCACAGATACGCAGTATTTT.

In this sample, this clone turned up once. This chain connects TRBV6-1 to TRBJ1-2; weak D call: TRBD1 (6 bases). This CDR3 has 15 amino acids. V lost 0 bases and J 7 bases, leaving 15 bases between the germline ends. Germline CDR1 is MNHNS and CDR2 is SASEGT. The chain's CDR3 is CASSEASTGLFGYTF. CDR3 in DNA: TGTGCCAGCAGTGAAGCGTCCACAGGGTTGTTTGGCTACACCTTC.

The rearrangement links TRBV6-5 to TRBJ2-1, with 9 bases lining up with TRBD2. J gave up 7 bases and V 4 bases, and 5 bases lay outside the gene matches. This CDR3 contains 14 residues. CDR1 MNHEY and CDR2 SVGAGI come from the germline V gene. The CDR3 nucleotides read TGTGCCAGCAGTTTCTTAGCGGGGGTGAATGAGCAGTTCTTC. This encodes CASSFLAGVNEQFF.

This chain connects TRBV30 to TRBJ2-3; the D gene is possibly TRBD2 (7 bases). The germline V and J ends were trimmed by 3 bases and 0 bases, with 13 bases remaining between them. Per germline, CDR1 GTSNPN and CDR2 SVGIG (reference sequence). The CDR3 consists of 15 residues. CDR3 in DNA: TGTGCCTGGAGCCTAGGGGGGGGCAGCACAGATACGCAGTATTTT. Its protein product is CAWSLGGGSTDTQYF.

This sequence joins TRBV19 and TRBJ1-2; 7 positions match TRBD1. The V and J ends lost 6 bases and 7 bases, in that order; junction bases with no gene match: 11. The germline gives CDR1 LNHDA, CDR2 SQIVND (reference sequence). This CDR3 has 14 residues. CDR3 amino acids: CASSPQGPSGGYTF. DNA for the CDR3: TGTGCCAGTAGCCCACAGGGGCCCTCAGGTGGCTACACCTTC.

The V call is TRBV2, the J call TRBJ2-1; 12 nucleotides line up with TRBD2. Losses at the gene ends were 6 bases for V and 5 bases for J; bases not matched to a gene: 8. Per the germline V gene, CDR1 is SNHLY and CDR2 is FYNNEI. The CDR3 totals 16 residues. CDR3 residues: CASSLGLAGPNNEQFF. The DNA of the CDR3 is TGTGCCAGCAGCCTGGGACTAGCGGGCCCAAACAATGAGCAGTTCTTC.

In nucleotides, the CDR3 is TGTGCCAGCAGCTCCGGGACTAGCGGGAAGAGTCGGCGGTACGGTGAGCAGTTCTTC. This translates into CASSSGTSGKSRRYGEQFF. The chain uses TRBV5-4 and TRBJ2-1; 13 bases align to TRBD2. Germline trimming cut 3 bases from V and 9 bases from J; bases unmatched to any gene: 18. CDR1 is SGHNT, CDR2 YYREEE, per germline (reference sequence). The CDR3 runs 19 residues.

The chain links TRBV11-2 to TRBJ2-2, with a possible D match to TRBD1 (5 bases). V shed 1 base and J shed 1 base, with 10 bases lying between them. This CDR3 is built from 16 residues. CDR1 SGHAT and CDR2 FQNNGV come from the germline V gene. CDR3 bases: TGTGCCAGCAGCTTAGTGCCAGGGAAGAACACCGGGGAGCTGTTTTTT. It is translated as CASSLVPGKNTGELFF.

V is TRBV9 and J is TRBJ1-6; maybe TRBD1 (5 bases). Germline CDR1 is SGDLS and CDR2 is YYNGEE. Trimming removed 0 bases from V and 7 bases from J, with 11 bases in between. The CDR3 totals 15 residues. CDR3 sequence reads: CASSVGIGENSPLHF. CDR3 nucleotides: TGTGCCAGCAGCGTAGGGATAGGGGAAAATTCACCCCTCCACTTT.

V usage is TRBV2 and J usage is TRBJ1-5, with D uncertain. Germline V gives CDR1 SNHLY, CDR2 FYNNEI. The V end was cut by 9 bases, the J end by 2 bases, with 11 bases between. This CDR3 is 13 amino acids long. DNA for the CDR3: TGTGCCAGGCAAACAGCACGCAATCAGCCCCAGCATTTT. It codes for CARQTARNQPQHF. The whole variable domain, remainder taken from reference TRBV2 and TRBJ1-5, is EPEVTQTPSHQVTQMGQEVILRCVPISNHLYFYWYRQILGQKVEFLVSFYNNEISEKSEIFDDQFSVERPDGSNFTLKIRSTKLEDSAMYFCARQTARNQPQHFGDGTRLSIL.

The V and J genes are TRBV19 and TRBJ1-6, with 11 bases identical to TRBD1. After removal of 7 bases from V and 8 bases from J, the junction contained 10 bases not matched to a gene. The CDR3 is 16 residues long. CDR1 is LNHDA and CDR2 is SQIVND in the germline V gene (reference sequence). The CDR3 protein is CASTLRTGGSDSPLHF. CDR3 in DNA: TGTGCCAGTACCTTGAGGACAGGGGGCTCGGATTCACCCCTCCACTTT.

The genes are TRBV4-1 and TRBJ2-7, with D possibly being TRBD2 (6 bases). V shed 0 bases and J shed 0 bases, with 12 bases lying between them. Germline values: CDR1 MGHRA, CDR2 YSYEKL. This CDR3 is 16 amino acids long. The CDR3 spells CASSQDPSASSYEQYF. The CDR3 region has the DNA TGCGCCAGCAGCCAAGACCCTAGCGCTAGCTCCTACGAGCAGTACTTC.

The rearrangement uses TRBV25-1 and TRBJ1-2; D unclear. Germline V gives CDR1 MGHDK, CDR2 SYGVNS. The V gene lost 3 bases and the J gene lost 2 bases, with 13 bases spanning the gap. This CDR3 has 15 residues. This CDR3 reads CASSDGLSQNYGYTF. In DNA form, the CDR3 reads TGTGCCAGCAGTGACGGCTTATCCCAGAACTATGGCTACACCTTC.

V and J are TRBV6-1 and TRBJ1-4; D gene ambiguous. CDR3 length: 16 amino acids. Trimming removed 0 bases from V and 5 bases from J, with 13 bases in between. CDR1 is MNHNS, CDR2 SASEGT, per germline. The CDR3 region is CASSEAFGFLNEKLFF. The CDR3 region has the DNA TGTGCCAGCAGTGAAGCATTTGGGTTTTTAAATGAAAAACTGTTTTTT.

V and J are TRBV4-1 and TRBJ2-3; maybe TRBD1 (5 bases). The germline V gene encodes CDR1 MGHRA and CDR2 YSYEKL. V gave up 1 base and J gave up 4 bases, with 9 bases separating them. The CDR3 is made up of 14 amino acids. The CDR3 DNA reads as TGCGCCAGCAGCCAAGTACAGGTTCCAGATACGCAGTATTTT. Translating it yields CASSQVQVPDTQYF.

This clone has just one count. The chain employs TRBV6-5 and TRBJ1-1, with D possibly being TRBD1 (5 bases). CDR3 length: 15 amino acids. Germline V gene lookup returns CDR1 MNHEY and CDR2 SVGAGI. Trimming took 5 bases from V and 6 from J, leaving 19 bases between them. In DNA form, the CDR3 reads TGTGCCAGCAGTAGGGGTCCCAGTAGTAGGGCTGAAGCTTTCTTT. This encodes CASSRGPSSRAEAFF.

The rearrangement uses TRBV6-5 and TRBJ2-3; D unresolved. CDR3 length: 13 residues. Germline CDR1 MNHEY, CDR2 SVGAGI. V lost 0 bases and J lost 4, with 5 bases in between. This CDR3 is CASSYSNPDTQYF. CDR3 in DNA: TGTGCCAGCAGTTACTCGAATCCAGATACGCAGTATTTT.

V is TRBV3-1 (or the pseudogene TRBV3-2) and J is TRBJ1-5, with D perhaps matching TRBD1 (5 bases). Germline lookup yields CDR1 LGHDT and CDR2 YNNKEL (reference sequence). Trimming took 3 bases from V and 4 from J, leaving 13 bases between them. The CDR3 loop spans 15 amino acids. In DNA form, the CDR3 reads TGTGCCAGCAGCCACTCCGCGGGGGGGAATCAGCCCCAGCATTTT. Its translation is CASSHSAGGNQPQHF.

The chain combines TRBV11-2 with TRBJ1-6; possibly TRBD1 for D (6 bases). Germline assignment: CDR1 SGHAT and CDR2 FQNNGV. The V and J ends lost 4 bases and 5 bases respectively, with 12 bases between them. CDR3 size: 15 residues. CDR3: CASSSRTVDNSPLHF. CDR3 coding DNA: TGTGCCAGCAGCTCAAGGACAGTCGATAATTCACCCCTCCACTTT.

V is TRBV12-3 or TRBV12-4 and J is TRBJ1-1; no clear D gene. Trimming stripped 7 bases from V and 1 base from J, with 10 bases between. This CDR3 comprises 13 residues. The CDR3 spells CASTPTSNTEAFF. CDR3 sequence (DNA): TGTGCCAGCACCCCGACATCGAACACTGAAGCTTTCTTT.

This clone was detected only once. The chain combines TRBV3-1 (or the pseudogene TRBV3-2) with TRBJ1-4; TRBD1 aligns across 7 bases. CDR1 and CDR2 (germline): LGHDT, YNNKEL (reference sequence). The CDR3 extends over 15 amino acids. The J segment lost 6 bases and the V segment lost 5 bases, leaving 9 bases of the junction unmatched. Here the CDR3 reads CASSAFQGGDEKLFF. The CDR3 coding sequence is TGTGCCAGCAGCGCTTTTCAGGGGGGGGATGAAAAACTGTTTTTT.

This clone has a single count. The chain recombines TRBV27 with TRBJ1-4; 9 positions match TRBD1. The ends lost 1 base at V and 8 bases at J; junction bases unmatched: 5. Germline V gives CDR1 MNHEY, CDR2 SMNVEV (reference sequence). The length of the CDR3 is 15 residues. CDR3: CASSLFRQGGEKLFF. CDR3 DNA: TGTGCCAGCAGTTTATTCCGACAGGGGGGCGAAAAACTGTTTTTT.